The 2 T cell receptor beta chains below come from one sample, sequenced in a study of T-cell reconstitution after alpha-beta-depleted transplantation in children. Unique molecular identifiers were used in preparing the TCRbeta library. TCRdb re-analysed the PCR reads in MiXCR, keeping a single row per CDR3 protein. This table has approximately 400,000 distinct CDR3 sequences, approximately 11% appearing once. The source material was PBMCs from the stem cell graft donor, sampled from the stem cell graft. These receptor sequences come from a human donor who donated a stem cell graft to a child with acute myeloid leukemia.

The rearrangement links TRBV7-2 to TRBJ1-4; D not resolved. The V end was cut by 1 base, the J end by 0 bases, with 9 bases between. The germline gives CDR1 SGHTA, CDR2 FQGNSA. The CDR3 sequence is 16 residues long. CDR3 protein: CASSLGLGSTNEKLFF. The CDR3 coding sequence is TGTGCCAGCAGCTTAGGGCTCGGGTCAACTAATGAAAAACTGTTTTTT.

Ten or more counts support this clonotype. CDR3 protein: CASSIQFGTGQGWNYGYTF. The CDR3, as DNA: TGTGCCAGTAGTATACAATTCGGTACCGGACAGGGCTGGAACTATGGCTACACCTTC. The chain employs TRBV19 and TRBJ1-2; 8 bases match TRBD1. V was clipped by 2 bases and J by 2 bases; unmatched bases: 16. The CDR3 contains 19 residues. Germline CDR1 and CDR2: LNHDA and SQIVND (reference sequence).